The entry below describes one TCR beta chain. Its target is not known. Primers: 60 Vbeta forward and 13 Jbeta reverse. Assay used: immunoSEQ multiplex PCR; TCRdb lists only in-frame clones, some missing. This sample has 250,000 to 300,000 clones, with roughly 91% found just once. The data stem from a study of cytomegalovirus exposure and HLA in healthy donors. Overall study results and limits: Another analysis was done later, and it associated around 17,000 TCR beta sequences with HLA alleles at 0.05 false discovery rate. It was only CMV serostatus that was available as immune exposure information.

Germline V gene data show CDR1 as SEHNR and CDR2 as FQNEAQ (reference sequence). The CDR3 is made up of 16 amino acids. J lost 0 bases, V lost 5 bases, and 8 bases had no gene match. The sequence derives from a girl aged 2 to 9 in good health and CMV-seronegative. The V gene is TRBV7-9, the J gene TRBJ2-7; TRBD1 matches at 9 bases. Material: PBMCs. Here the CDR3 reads CASSGPQDRGSYEQYF. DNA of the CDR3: TGTGCCAGCAGCGGCCCCCAGGACAGGGGCTCCTACGAGCAGTACTTC.